These 28 T cell receptor beta chains were all obtained from the same sample, sequenced in a study of tumor-infiltrating lymphocytes in oesophageal squamous cell carcinoma. TCRdb re-analysed the PCR reads in MiXCR, keeping a single row per CDR3 protein. The sample gives about 12,000 distinct CDR3 sequences, about 55% of which show up once; about 30% is in the top ten. The material sequenced was esophageal tumor tissue. The receptors originated from a female donor with esophageal squamous cell carcinoma.

This rearrangement joins TRBV7-3 to TRBJ1-2, with a weak D call TRBD1 (6 bases). Germline V gene lookup returns CDR1 SGHTA and CDR2 FQGTGA. Between the trimmed V and J ends, which lost 4 bases and 6 bases, there was a span of 15 bases. This CDR3 spans 14 amino acids. The CDR3 protein is CASSSTQQGDGYTF. The CDR3 nucleotides read TGTGCCAGCAGCTCGACCCAACAGGGAGATGGCTACACCTTC.

This clonotype was seen more than once but under ten times. This sequence joins TRBV6-1 and TRBJ2-5; 7 bases align to TRBD2. Germline CDR1 and CDR2: MNHNS and SASEGT. The ends lost 3 bases at V and 5 bases at J; junction bases unmatched: 9. The CDR3 runs 15 residues. The CDR3: CASSDPWGGKETQYF. CDR3 nucleotide sequence: TGTGCCAGCAGTGACCCCTGGGGGGGGAAGGAGACCCAGTACTTC.

As DNA, the CDR3 is TGTGCCAGCAGCTTCGACAGGAACTCCTACGAGCAGTACTTC. It yields the protein CASSFDRNSYEQYF. This chain connects TRBV7-8 to TRBJ2-7; D may be TRBD1 (6 bases). This CDR3 is 14 amino acids long. CDR1 and CDR2 from the germline V gene are SGHVS and FQNEAQ. V was cut by 3 bases and J by 0 bases, with 9 bases left in between.

By its share, this clonotype is large (0.1 to 1%). The chain couples TRBV6-1 to TRBJ2-7; D ambiguous. This CDR3 is built from 12 residues. Trimming shortened V by 5 bases and J by 4 bases, and 9 bases separated the two germline ends. Germline V gene lookup returns CDR1 MNHNS and CDR2 SASEGT. The CDR3 sequence: CASSIRPYEQYF. CDR3 nucleotides: TGTGCCAGCAGTATACGGCCTTACGAGCAGTACTTC.

The sample holds a few counts of this clonotype. The genes are TRBV10-2 and TRBJ1-2; no clear D. Trimming stripped 0 bases from V and 3 bases from J, with 8 bases between. CDR1 and CDR2 (germline): WSHSY, SAAADI. The CDR3 loop spans 14 amino acids. Here the CDR3 DNA reads TGCGCCAGCAGTGAGTCGACGGGTCACTATGGCTACACCTTC. Encoded protein: CASSESTGHYGYTF.

J is TRBJ2-3 and V is TRBV7-9; the match to TRBD1 covers 7 bases. Looked up from germline, CDR1 is SEHNR and CDR2 is FQNEAQ (reference sequence). V lost 6 bases to trimming and J lost 3 bases; unmatched junction nucleotides: 6. The CDR3 spans 14 residues. The CDR3 protein is CASSYPRGTDTQYF. The CDR3 coding sequence is TGTGCCAGCAGTTACCCCAGGGGGACAGATACGCAGTATTTT. Full variable domain (rest looked up from reference TRBV7-9 and TRBJ2-3): DTGVSQNPRHKITKRGQNVTFRCDPISEHNRLYWYRQTLGQGPEFLTYFQNEAQLEKSRLLSDRFSAERPKGSFSTLEIQRTEQGDSAMYLCASSYPRGTDTQYFGPGTRLTVL.

The genes are TRBV6-5 and TRBJ2-1; D remains unclear. The DNA end is a closer match to TRBJ2-7, so the J assignment may be wrong. CDR1 and CDR2 (germline): MNHEY, SVGAGI. The CDR3 consists of 12 residues. CDR3 bases: TGTGCCAGCAGTGAATCCGGCTACGAGCAGTACTTC. Translating it yields CASSESGYEQYF.

This clonotype has just a few counts. The chain recombines TRBV27 with TRBJ2-5; weak D call: TRBD1 (5 bases). Germline CDR1 reads MNHEY; CDR2 reads SMNVEV (reference sequence). V was shortened by 3 bases and J by 5 bases, with 19 bases between the two germline ends. This CDR3 has 16 amino acids. As DNA, the CDR3 is TGTGCCAGCAGTTTTCTCGGAACAGGACCAGGGGAGACCCAGTACTTC. Translated, it gives CASSFLGTGPGETQYF.

The rearrangement joins TRBV7-2 to TRBJ2-7; 8 positions match TRBD2. The J call may be incorrect, as the DNA end agrees better with TRBJ2-1. This CDR3 has 17 amino acids. Per germline, CDR1 SGHTA and CDR2 FQGNSA. The CDR3 loop is CASSRFVVTSANNEQFF. CDR3 bases: TGTGCCAGCAGCCGTTTTGTTGTGACTAGCGCAAACAATGAGCAGTTCTTC.

Comment on this clonotype: Since no conserved phenylalanine or tryptophan closes the CDR3, a read error is the likely cause. The chain combines TRBV6-1 with TRBJ2-7, with 8 positions matching TRBD1. The CDR3 extends over 14 amino acids. The junction had 6 bases not matched to a gene; V was cut back by 6 bases and J by 2 bases. The germline gives CDR1 MNHNS, CDR2 SASEGT. CDR3 DNA sequence: TGTGCCAGCAGGAGAGGACAGGGAACCTACGAGCAGTACTCC. Translating gives CASRRGQGTYEQYS.

The chain uses TRBV6-5 and TRBJ1-1; tentative D call: TRBD1 (5 bases). Germline V gives CDR1 MNHEY, CDR2 SVGAGI. Between the trimmed V and J ends, which lost 0 bases and 4 bases, there was a span of 18 bases. The CDR3 extends over 17 amino acids. CDR3 protein: CASSYSRDGAGSTEAFF. CDR3 nucleotide sequence: TGTGCCAGCAGTTACTCGAGAGATGGGGCTGGGAGCACTGAAGCTTTCTTT.

The table lists this clonotype with a few counts. This rearrangement joins TRBV15 to TRBJ2-5; 10 bases agree with TRBD2. The CDR3 consists of 15 residues. The ends lost 1 base at V and 5 bases at J; junction bases unmatched: 4. CDR1 and CDR2 (germline): LNHNV, YYDKDF (reference sequence). The CDR3 region is CATSRATSGMETQYF. In DNA form, the CDR3 reads TGTGCCACCAGCAGAGCAACTAGCGGGATGGAGACCCAGTACTTC. The full variable domain, its missing parts supplied by reference TRBV15 and TRBJ2-5, is DAMVIQNPRYQVTQFGKPVTLSCSQTLNHNVMYWYQQKSSQAPKLLFHYYDKDFNNEADTPDNFQSRRPNTSFCFLDIRSPGLGDTAMYLCATSRATSGMETQYFGPGTRLLVL.

This rearrangement joins TRBV18 to TRBJ1-6; a weak D match, TRBD1 (5 bases). With the DNA end fitting TRBJ2-5 better, the J assignment may be wrong. Germline lookup yields CDR1 KGHSH and CDR2 LQKENI. This CDR3 comprises 14 residues. The CDR3 loop reads CASSPRTGQETQYF. CDR3 sequence (DNA): TGTGCCAGCTCACCACGAACAGGACAAGAGACCCAGTACTTC.

The CDR3 here is CASSEQGNSPLHF. The CDR3 coding sequence is TGTGCCAGCAGTGAGCAGGGGAATTCACCCCTCCACTTT. V usage is TRBV6-2 or TRBV6-3 and J usage is TRBJ1-6, with D possibly matching TRBD1 (6 bases). This CDR3 has 13 residues. The germline CDR1 and CDR2 sequences are MNHEY and SVGEGT. V lost 5 bases and J lost 7, with 9 bases in between.

The chain links TRBV7-6 to TRBJ2-2; weak D call: TRBD2 (5 bases). Germline values: CDR1 SGHVS, CDR2 FNYEAQ. With 5 bases removed from V and 3 bases from J, the gap between germline ends came to 10 bases. This CDR3 region has 14 residues. CDR3 protein: CASSLTRDTGELFF. Written as DNA, the CDR3 is TGTGCCAGCAGCCTTACTAGAGACACCGGGGAGCTGTTTTTT.

This clonotype was detected only a few times. This CDR3 is CASKRSGSRVDEQYF. The CDR3 DNA reads as TGTGCCAGCAAGCGGTCAGGGTCGAGGGTTGACGAGCAGTACTTC. The rearrangement uses TRBV7-4 and TRBJ2-5; D tentatively fits TRBD1 or TRBD2 (5 bases each). The closer fit of TRBJ2-7 to the DNA end suggests the J call may be wrong. CDR1 SGHVT and CDR2 SQSDAQ come from the germline V gene. The CDR3 is made up of 15 amino acids.

This chain uses TRBV7-8 with TRBJ2-1; tentatively, D is TRBD1 or TRBD2 (5 bases each). CDR1 SGHVS and CDR2 FQNEAQ come from the germline V gene. The ends were cut back, 3 bases at V and 10 bases at J, with 19 bases in the middle. The CDR3 has 15 amino acids. The CDR3 DNA reads TGTGCCAGCAGCTTGTTCCAGGGACCTTCCTACGAGCAGTTCTTC. It encodes CASSLFQGPSYEQFF.

The CDR3 spells CASRVSEQGIAYEQYF. The CDR3 DNA is TGTGCCAGCAGGGTATCGGAACAGGGGATCGCCTACGAGCAGTACTTC. This chain connects TRBV28 to TRBJ2-7, with 7 nucleotides matching TRBD1. Trimming at V came to 6 bases and at J to 2 bases, leaving 13 bases not matched to a gene. Germline CDR1 and CDR2: MDHEN and SYDVKM. This CDR3 is built from 16 residues.

This clonotype occurred many times. The rearrangement uses TRBV7-9 and TRBJ1-2; 10 nucleotides align to TRBD1. From germline, CDR1 is SEHNR and CDR2 FQNEAQ (reference sequence). Trimming at V came to 8 bases and at J to 2 bases, leaving 2 bases not matched to a gene. The CDR3 extends over 13 amino acids. The CDR3 loop reads CASGQGGNYGYTF. In DNA, the CDR3 is TGTGCCAGCGGACAGGGGGGAAACTATGGCTACACCTTC.

Ten or more counts support this clonotype. The chain couples TRBV19 to TRBJ1-5; D remains ambiguous. Looked up from germline, CDR1 is LNHDA and CDR2 is SQIVND (reference sequence). CDR3 length equals 14 residues. The germline V and J ends were trimmed by 7 bases and 3 bases, with 13 bases remaining between them. CDR3 amino acids: CASNPRPYNQPQHF. As DNA, the CDR3 is TGTGCCAGTAATCCACGGCCGTACAATCAGCCCCAGCATTTT.

As to this clonotype: The conserved final phenylalanine or tryptophan is absent from the CDR3, which likely points to a read error. The DNA is left out, because the CDR3 cannot be placed on it with certainty; the CDR3 is given as TCRdb lists it. V and J are TRBV6-8 and TRBJ2-7; the table assigns TRBD1, which was not confirmed against the DNA. The CDR3 totals 18 residues, both ends included. Germline V CDR1 and CDR2: MNHGY, SAAAGT. CDR3 in amino acids: CASTPGSGFLNYGYTFGS.

This clonotype was counted ten times or more. The chain's CDR3 is CASSAQGGQETQYF. In DNA form, the CDR3 reads TGTGCCAGCAGTGCACAGGGGGGACAAGAGACCCAGTACTTC. The chain joins TRBV27 to TRBJ2-5; 8 bases match TRBD1. Germline trimming cut 5 bases from V and 2 bases from J; bases unmatched to any gene: 4. Germline V gene lookup returns CDR1 MNHEY and CDR2 SMNVEV (reference sequence). CDR3 length: 14 amino acids.

V usage is TRBV5-1 and J usage is TRBJ2-6, with 8 bases aligning to TRBD1. V lost 0 bases and J lost 0; bases outside the gene matches: 2. Germline values: CDR1 SGHRS, CDR2 YFSETQ. The CDR3 covers 17 residues. CDR3 sequence (DNA): TGCGCCAGCAGCTTGGAACAGGGGGGCTCTGGGGCCAACGTCCTGACTTTC. Residues: CASSLEQGGSGANVLTF. Together with reference TRBV5-1 and TRBJ2-6, the CDR3 gives the full variable domain: KAGVTQTPRYLIKTRGQQVTLSCSPISGHRSVSWYQQTPGQGLQFLFEYFSETQRNKGNFPGRFSGRQFSNSRSEMNVSTLELGDSALYLCASSLEQGGSGANVLTFGAGSRLTVL.

This clonotype has only a few counts. This CDR3 reads CASSVGDGNEQYF. As DNA, the CDR3 is TGTGCCAGCAGCGTAGGCGACGGCAATGAGCAGTACTTC. V gene TRBV9 combines with J gene TRBJ2-4, with D uncertain. CDR3 length equals 13 residues. Germline values: CDR1 SGDLS, CDR2 YYNGEE. V was shortened by 0 bases and J by 13 bases, with 14 bases between the two germline ends. The full variable domain, completed using reference TRBV9 and TRBJ2-4, is DSGVTQTPKHLITATGQRVTLRCSPRSGDLSVYWYQQSLDQGLQFLIQYYNGEERAKGNILERFSAQQFPDLHSELNLSSLELGDSALYFCASSVGDGNEQYFGAGTRLSVL.

The rearrangement links TRBV7-2 to TRBJ2-5; no reliable D call. Judging by the DNA end, TRBJ2-1 fits better; the J call may be wrong. CDR3 size: 12 residues. The V gene's germline CDR1 is SGHTA and CDR2 FQGNSA. Here the CDR3 reads CASSLVSLEQFF. The CDR3, as DNA: TGTGCCAGCAGCTTAGTCTCTCTTGAGCAGTTCTTC.

The V call is TRBV14, the J call TRBJ2-6; D not certain. V was shortened by 4 bases and J by 4 bases, with 14 bases between the two germline ends. Germline V gene lookup returns CDR1 SGHDN and CDR2 FVKESK. The CDR3 is 16 amino acids. CDR3 protein: CASSPPSKSGANVLTF. The DNA for the CDR3 is TGTGCCAGCAGCCCGCCCTCCAAGTCAGGGGCCAACGTCCTGACTTTC.

At least ten counts were recorded for this clonotype. The genes are TRBV6-1 and TRBJ1-1, with D unclear. This CDR3 has 15 amino acids. Trimming removed 7 bases from V and 5 bases from J, with 20 bases in between. Germline CDR1 and CDR2: MNHNS and SASEGT. The DNA for the CDR3 is TGTGCCAGCACACTACCCCCGGGCGGTGGGACTGAAGCTTTCTTT. Translating gives CASTLPPGGGTEAFF.

The J gene is TRBJ2-5, the V gene TRBV7-2; 11 bases line up with TRBD2. The tail of the sequence fits TRBJ2-7 better, so the J call may be wrong. Germline assignment: CDR1 SGHTA and CDR2 FQGNSA. This CDR3 has 16 amino acids. The CDR3 here is CASSLASGGATYEQYF. The CDR3 nucleotides are TGTGCCAGCAGCTTAGCTAGCGGGGGGGCCACCTACGAGCAGTACTTC.